Following are 15 T cell receptor beta chains from one sample sequenced in a study of blood T cell repertoires in COVID-19. Sequenced by immunoSEQ multiplex PCR; TCRdb stores in-frame clones only, minus some. The sample gives more than 300,000 clones, less than 90% of which show up once; roughly 5.1% is in the top ten. Sequencing was performed on PBMCs or T cells enriched from blood (not recorded which). Source of these receptors: a woman between 45 and 60 years old who had recovered from COVID-19.

V is TRBV7-3 and J is TRBJ2-1; 16 nucleotides align to TRBD2. J lost 0 bases, V lost 4 bases, and 15 bases had no gene match. Germline V lookup: CDR1 SGHTA, CDR2 FQGTGA. The CDR3 is 22 residues long. This CDR3 is CASSSPSGLAGGSIFSYNEQFF. The DNA of the CDR3 is TGTGCCAGCAGCTCCCCCTCGGGACTAGCGGGAGGGTCGATCTTCTCCTACAATGAGCAGTTCTTC.

This clone was seen only a few times. This sequence joins TRBV18 and TRBJ2-7; TRBD2 matches at 15 bases. The CDR3 has 19 residues. V was pared by 4 bases and J by 2 bases, with 12 bases of the junction left unmatched. Germline CDR1 and CDR2: KGHSH and LQKENI. CDR3 DNA sequence: TGTGCCAGCTCACGATTGGGGACTAGCGGGAGGAACCCACCCTACGAGCAGTACTTC. Encoded protein: CASSRLGTSGRNPPYEQYF.

The rearrangement joins TRBV11-3 to TRBJ2-7, with 7 bases identical to TRBD1. The CDR3 length is 12 residues. Germline values: CDR1 SGHNT, CDR2 YENEEA. J lost 6 bases, V lost 8 bases, and 7 bases had no gene match. The CDR3 here is CASGRQGTEQYF. DNA of the CDR3: TGTGCCAGCGGACGACAGGGAACCGAGCAGTACTTC.

This clone was picked up a small number of times. The chain employs TRBV3-1 (or the pseudogene TRBV3-2) and TRBJ2-7; 9 nucleotides line up with TRBD1. The germline V gene encodes CDR1 LGHDT and CDR2 YNNKEL (reference sequence). The CDR3 runs to 16 residues. V was pared by 4 bases and J by 3 bases, with 10 bases of the junction left unmatched. CDR3 in amino acids: CASSPYRADRGYEQYF. CDR3 coding DNA: TGTGCCAGCAGCCCTTACCGGGCGGACAGGGGCTACGAGCAGTACTTC.

This chain uses TRBV14 with TRBJ2-5; 7 bases are shared with TRBD2. Germline assignment: CDR1 SGHDN and CDR2 FVKESK. The CDR3 loop spans 15 amino acids. Unmatched junction bases numbered 10, after V lost 4 bases and J lost 5 bases. The CDR3: CASSPFLGGMETQYF. The CDR3 DNA follows: TGTGCCAGCAGCCCCTTCCTGGGGGGGATGGAGACCCAGTACTTC. The variable domain in full, completed from reference TRBV14 and TRBJ2-5, reads EAGVTQFPSHSVIEKGQTVTLRCDPISGHDNLYWYRRVMGKEIKFLLHFVKESKQDESGMPNNRFLAERTGGTYSTLKVQPAELEDSGVYFCASSPFLGGMETQYFGPGTRLLVL.

The chain couples TRBV6-6 to TRBJ2-5, with 12 bases aligning to TRBD2. The V gene end was trimmed by 6 bases and the J gene end by 4 bases; junction bases not matched to a gene: 3. Germline-derived CDR1 and CDR2 are MNHNY and SVGAGI (reference sequence). The CDR3 is 14 residues long. The CDR3 DNA is TGTGCCAGCAGCCGACTAGCGGGAGTAGAGACCCAGTACTTC. It is translated as CASSRLAGVETQYF.

The genes are TRBV7-9 and TRBJ2-3, with unresolved D. Trimming took 6 bases from V and 0 from J, leaving 10 bases between them. Germline V gene sequence: CDR1 SEHNR, CDR2 FQNEAQ (reference sequence). The length of the CDR3 is 14 residues. Here the CDR3 reads CASSEDTSTDTQYF. The CDR3 DNA sequence: TGTGCCAGCAGTGAAGATACTAGCACAGATACGCAGTATTTT.

This rearrangement joins TRBV28 to TRBJ1-5, with 10 bases that match TRBD1. V shed 7 bases and J 3 bases; nucleotides not matched to a gene: 6. Germline V gene sequence: CDR1 MDHEN, CDR2 SYDVKM. This CDR3 region has 15 residues. DNA of the CDR3: TGTGCCAGCAATCCGGGACAGGGGATCAATCAGCCCCAGCATTTT. The encoded protein is CASNPGQGINQPQHF. The complete variable domain, with remaining parts taken from reference TRBV28 and TRBJ1-5, reads DVKVTQSSRYLVKRTGEKVFLECVQDMDHENMFWYRQDPGLGLRLIYFSYDVKMKEKGDIPEGYSVSREKKERFSLILESASTNQTSMYLCASNPGQGINQPQHFGDGTRLSIL.

This chain connects TRBV29-1 to TRBJ1-1, with D possibly matching TRBD1 (5 bases). The V end lost 4 bases, the J end lost 4 bases, and 7 bases lay between the germline ends. The germline V gene encodes CDR1 SQVTM and CDR2 ANQGSEA. The CDR3 has 11 amino acids. CDR3 nucleotides: TGCAGCGTTGTAGGGGCCACTGAAGCTTTCTTT. Translated, it gives CSVVGATEAFF.

The chain employs TRBV11-2 and TRBJ1-1; maybe TRBD1 (5 bases). Trimming stripped 2 bases from V and 6 bases from J, with 22 bases between. This CDR3 has 17 residues. Germline V lookup: CDR1 SGHAT, CDR2 FQNNGV. The CDR3 is CASSLLRGGSLVAEAFF. CDR3 DNA sequence: TGTGCCAGCAGCTTATTGAGGGGAGGGTCTTTAGTGGCTGAAGCTTTCTTT.

This rearrangement joins TRBV4-1 to TRBJ2-1; 15 bases match TRBD2. This CDR3 region has 20 residues. V gave up 2 bases and J gave up 0 bases; unmatched junction bases: 8. From germline, CDR1 is MGHRA and CDR2 YSYEKL. The CDR3, as DNA: TGCGCCAGCAGCCAACGACCCGGGACTAGCGGGAGGAGCTCCTACAATGAGCAGTTCTTC. Protein: CASSQRPGTSGRSSYNEQFF.

The chain has TRBV24-1 and TRBJ2-2; TRBD1 matches 11 bases. Looked up from germline, CDR1 is KGHDR and CDR2 is SFDVKD. After removal of 8 bases from V and 4 bases from J, the junction contained 11 bases not matched to a gene. The CDR3 runs 17 residues. Here the CDR3 reads CATKNLGQGASTGELFF. The CDR3 DNA reads TGTGCCACCAAGAACCTCGGACAGGGGGCAAGCACCGGGGAGCTGTTTTTT.

This chain uses TRBV14 with TRBJ2-2, with unresolved D. The CDR3 has 14 residues. Germline V CDR1 and CDR2: SGHDN, FVKESK. The V end lost 1 base, the J end lost 1 base, and 4 bases lay between the germline ends. The CDR3 coding sequence is TGTGCCAGCAGCCAAGTCTGGAACACCGGGGAGCTGTTTTTT. It codes for CASSQVWNTGELFF. The full variable domain, completed using reference TRBV14 and TRBJ2-2, is EAGVTQFPSHSVIEKGQTVTLRCDPISGHDNLYWYRRVMGKEIKFLLHFVKESKQDESGMPNNRFLAERTGGTYSTLKVQPAELEDSGVYFCASSQVWNTGELFFGEGSRLTVL.

This rearrangement joins TRBV4-1 to TRBJ1-1, with D perhaps TRBD1 (6 bases). This CDR3 contains 14 residues. V lost 5 bases and J lost 5, with 15 bases in between. The V gene's germline CDR1 is MGHRA and CDR2 YSYEKL. The CDR3 DNA is TGCGCCAGCAGCGGCCCGGACAGCTGGACTGAAGCTTTCTTT. Amino acids: CASSGPDSWTEAFF.

The rearrangement joins TRBV14 to TRBJ2-4; unclear D gene. This CDR3 contains 17 residues. In germline, CDR1 is SGHDN, CDR2 FVKESK. V lost 0 bases to trimming and J lost 5 bases, with 17 bases between them. The CDR3: CASSQDISVTPQNIQYF. Written as DNA, the CDR3 is TGTGCCAGCAGCCAAGATATAAGCGTGACCCCCCAAAACATTCAGTACTTC.